Each of the 8 T cell receptor beta chains below was sequenced from the same sample in a study of CXCR3-negative and CXCR3-positive naive CD8 T cells. Whole-study findings and limits: For CXCR3-positive naive cells, TRB CDR3s were more hydrophobic than those of CXCR3-negative naive cells.

Researchers prepared the TRB cDNA libraries using 5' RACE with UMI labels. Following a re-call of the 5' RACE reads, TCRdb has one entry per CDR3 protein and lacks DNA. This repertoire includes around 60,000 distinct CDR3 sequences. No antigen is known for these receptors. The material sequenced was naive CXCR3+ CD8+ T cells from blood. Subset reported: CD45RO-CCR7+CD27+CD95- naive CD8+ T cells expressing CXCR3 (TNR3+). The receptors here all came from a human donor in good health. Some clones in this sample may be carry-over from other donors' samples.

V and J are TRBV29-1 and TRBJ2-7; absent DNA, TCRdb's TRBD2 call cannot be checked. The CDR3 covers 14 residues. Per germline, CDR1 SQVTM and CDR2 ANQGSEA. The CDR3 sequence: CSVERTSGGYEQYF.

J is TRBJ1-1 and V is TRBV27; checking the TCRdb D call of TRBD1 is not possible without DNA. The length of the CDR3 is 15 residues. The V gene's germline CDR1 is MNHEY and CDR2 SMNVEV (reference sequence). This CDR3 is CASTYRTGGNTEAFF.

The chain employs TRBV19 and TRBJ2-5. This CDR3 has 14 amino acids. In germline, CDR1 is LNHDA, CDR2 SQIVND (reference sequence). CDR3 sequence reads: CASSIDEYQETQYF.

V and J are TRBV28 and TRBJ2-1; there is no DNA to check the TCRdb D call of TRBD2. The CDR3 loop spans 14 amino acids. Germline CDR1 is MDHEN and CDR2 is SYDVKM. The CDR3 sequence: CASSLAGGDNEQFF.

This CDR3 reads CASSLEGANTEAFF. The chain links TRBV7-9 to TRBJ1-1. This CDR3 has 14 amino acids. Germline values: CDR1 SEHNR, CDR2 FQNEAQ (reference sequence).

The gene calls are TRBV29-1 and TRBJ2-2; TCRdb proposes TRBD1, but this gene call is untestable without DNA. The CDR3 covers 13 residues. The germline CDR1 and CDR2 sequences are SQVTM and ANQGSEA. This CDR3 reads CSGLGQNTGELFF.

The J gene is TRBJ2-3, the V gene TRBV28. Germline CDR1 reads MDHEN; CDR2 reads SYDVKM. The CDR3 is 15 amino acids. CDR3: CASSQETSYTDTQYF.

The chain links TRBV27 to TRBJ1-1. Germline CDR1 reads MNHEY; CDR2 reads SMNVEV (reference sequence). CDR3 length: 12 residues. The CDR3 spells CASGEGRSEAFF.